The 17 T cell receptor beta chains reported below all come from one sample, sequenced in a study of T cells in Graves' hyperthyroidism and ophthalmopathy. What was amplified from RNA transcripts were TCR beta CDR3 regions. The HTBI set primed first-round TCR CDR3 RT-PCR. TCRdb reprocessed the multiplex PCR reads with MiXCR, giving one entry per CDR3 protein. Of a few hundred thousand distinct CDR3 sequences detected, roughly 50% appear once; the ten largest clones hold about 8.3%. Sequences were obtained from peripheral blood or thyroid tissue (not recorded which). The receptors were gathered from a woman aged 18-30 years with Graves' hyperthyroidism.

This clonotype has only one observation. The V gene is TRBV7-8, the J gene TRBJ2-7; TRBD2 matches 8 bases. This CDR3 contains 17 residues. V shed 5 bases and J 0 bases; nucleotides not matched to a gene: 12. The germline V gene has CDR1 SGHVS and CDR2 FQNEAQ. CDR3 region: CASSRGSGSAYSYEQYF. The CDR3 coding sequence is TGTGCCAGCAGCAGGGGGAGCGGGAGCGCCTACTCCTACGAGCAGTACTTC.

The J gene is TRBJ2-2, the V gene TRBV11-2, with 11 bases that match TRBD2. The trim removed 4 bases at V and 5 bases at J, leaving 3 bases unmatched. CDR1 SGHAT and CDR2 FQNNGV come from the germline V gene. There are 15 residues in the CDR3. For the CDR3, the DNA is TGTGCCAGCAGCTCCGTAGCGGGAGGGACCGGGGAGCTGTTTTTT. Translating gives CASSSVAGGTGELFF.

V and J are TRBV6-5 and TRBJ2-5; D may be TRBD1 (6 bases). Germline lookup yields CDR1 MNHEY and CDR2 SVGAGI. With 0 bases removed from V and 4 bases from J, the gap between germline ends came to 15 bases. The CDR3 sequence is 16 residues long. For the CDR3, the DNA is TGTGCCAGCAGTTACTCGTGGCAGGGGCGCCTAGAGACCCAGTACTTC. This translates into CASSYSWQGRLETQYF.

This clonotype was seen only a few times. This rearrangement joins TRBV4-3 to TRBJ2-7; weak D call: TRBD2 (6 bases). Per the germline V gene, CDR1 is LGHNA and CDR2 is YSLEER. V lost 0 bases and J lost 5, with 20 bases in between. The CDR3 consists of 17 residues. CDR3 in amino acids: CASSQDGGAGNSHEQYF. The CDR3 DNA reads TGCGCCAGCAGCCAAGATGGAGGAGCGGGCAATTCACACGAGCAGTACTTC.

V gene TRBV7-7 combines with J gene TRBJ1-2; 7 bases map to TRBD1. Germline CDR1 and CDR2: SSHAT and FNYEAQ (reference sequence). The CDR3 length is 15 residues. V was clipped by 6 bases and J by 7 bases; unmatched bases: 14. The CDR3, as DNA: TGTGCCAGCAGTACCGGGACAGCATATGGGTGTGGCTACACCTTC. Translated, it gives CASSTGTAYGCGYTF. Together with reference TRBV7-7 and TRBJ1-2, the CDR3 gives the full variable domain: GAGVSQSPRYKVTKRGQDVTLRCDPISSHATLYWYQQALGQGPEFLTYFNYEAQPDKSGLPSDRFSAERPEGSISTLTIQRTEQRDSAMYRCASSTGTAYGCGYTFGSGTRLTVV.

This chain uses TRBV20-1 with TRBJ1-2; D call uncertain. Deletions cut 3 bases from V and 8 bases from J, with 19 bases between. The length of the CDR3 is 14 residues. Germline V lookup: CDR1 DFQATT, CDR2 SNEGSKA (reference sequence). DNA of the CDR3: TGCAGTGCTAGGAACCTAGCGGGAATTGAGGGCTACACCTTC. Protein sequence: CSARNLAGIEGYTF.

This clonotype was found many times. V is TRBV15 and J is TRBJ2-5; 8 positions match TRBD2. The CDR3 runs to 16 residues. J lost 5 bases, V lost 4 bases, and 12 bases had no gene match. Germline lookup yields CDR1 LNHNV and CDR2 YYDKDF (reference sequence). The CDR3 sequence: CATSTTRGQRGETQYF. The CDR3 coding sequence is TGTGCCACCAGCACCACCCGGGGCCAGCGGGGGGAGACCCAGTACTTC.

With respect to this clonotype: The conserved closing phenylalanine or tryptophan is absent in this CDR3, likely reflecting a read error. It is unclear where the CDR3 begins or ends on the DNA, so no DNA is shown, and the CDR3 is as TCRdb lists it. The V and J genes are TRBV15 and TRBJ1-4. CDR1 is LNHNV and CDR2 is YYDKDF in the germline V gene (reference sequence). Ends included, the CDR3 has 9 residues. The CDR3 protein is CATSRSDYY.

In the case of this clonotype: A junction boundary mismatches the germline segment, possibly from a read error. The chain uses TRBV20-1 and TRBJ1-2; TRBD1 agrees at 7 bases. Germline V gives CDR1 DFQATT, CDR2 SNEGSKA (reference sequence). The CDR3 runs to 12 residues. The CDR3 bases are TGCAGTGCCTTTGGACAGGTGGATGGCTGCACCTTC. It is translated as CSAFGQVDGCTF.

This clonotype showed up just a few times. A much bigger clone sits one base away, suggesting this may be a read error. It is likely a read error, because the conserved phenylalanine at the end of the CDR3 is missing. This rearrangement joins TRBV2 to TRBJ1-1; D remains unclear. Germline V gene sequence: CDR1 SNHLY, CDR2 FYNNEI. Trimming took off 1 base at V and 3 bases at J, with 9 bases between the two ends. This CDR3 contains 14 residues. This chain's CDR3 is CASSEVRWDTEAFL. CDR3 nucleotide sequence: TGTGCCAGCAGTGAAGTTCGGTGGGACACTGAAGCTTTCCTT.

This clonotype was recorded many times. The gene calls are TRBV19 and TRBJ2-7; 9 bases fit TRBD1. There are 15 residues in the CDR3. Trimming cost V 3 bases and J 2 bases; bases outside gene matches: 5. Germline V lookup: CDR1 LNHDA, CDR2 SQIVND (reference sequence). In nucleotides, the CDR3 is TGTGCCAGTAGTATGGCTGACAGGGGGACCTACGAGCAGTACTTC. This sequence encodes CASSMADRGTYEQYF. The entire variable domain, with the rest obtained from reference TRBV19 and TRBJ2-7, is as follows: DGGITQSPKYLFRKEGQNVTLSCEQNLNHDAMYWYRQDPGQGLRLIYYSQIVNDFQKGDIAEGYSVSREKKESFPLTVTSAQKNPTAFYLCASSMADRGTYEQYFGPGTRLTVT.

The V and J genes are TRBV5-1 and TRBJ1-3; the match to TRBD1 covers 7 bases. The CDR3 spans 14 residues. Germline CDR1 is SGHRS and CDR2 is YFSETQ. The junction had 10 bases not matched to a gene; V was cut back by 5 bases and J by 8 bases. The CDR3, as DNA: TGCGCCAGCAGGTTCCAGGGAGGGACAGACACCATATATTTT. Translating gives CASRFQGGTDTIYF.

The chain couples TRBV29-1 to TRBJ2-7; possibly TRBD1 for D (5 bases). This CDR3 has 13 residues. Germline V gives CDR1 SQVTM, CDR2 ANQGSEA. The V end lost 4 bases, the J end lost 2 bases, and 12 bases lay between the germline ends. CDR3 sequence reads: CSVGGPETYEQYF. In DNA form, the CDR3 reads TGCAGCGTTGGGGGCCCAGAAACCTACGAGCAGTACTTC.

The chain has TRBV7-3 and TRBJ2-1; 9 bases match TRBD2. Trimming took 4 bases from V and 2 from J; bases not matched to a gene: 3. The CDR3 consists of 15 residues. The germline V gene encodes CDR1 SGHTA and CDR2 FQGTGA. This CDR3 reads CASSYRLAAYNEQFF. The CDR3 nucleotides read TGTGCCAGCAGCTATAGACTAGCGGCCTACAATGAGCAGTTCTTC.

This clonotype has ten or more counts. This chain connects TRBV7-6 to TRBJ2-2; D is ambiguous. Trimming stripped 5 bases from V and 5 bases from J, with 9 bases between. Germline V CDR1 and CDR2: SGHVS, FNYEAQ. The CDR3 is 13 residues long. CDR3 protein: CASSNQVTGELFF. The DNA of the CDR3 is TGTGCCAGCAGCAACCAGGTTACCGGGGAGCTGTTTTTT. Full variable domain (missing parts from reference TRBV7-6 and TRBJ2-2): GAGVSQSPRYKVTKRGQDVALRCDPISGHVSLYWYRQALGQGPEFLTYFNYEAQQDKSGLPNDRFSAERPEGSISTLTIQRTEQRDSAMYRCASSNQVTGELFFGEGSRLTVL.

This chain links TRBV20-1 with TRBJ1-1, with D unclear. Trimming removed 3 bases from V and 1 base from J, with 9 bases in between. CDR1 is DFQATT, CDR2 SNEGSKA, per germline (reference sequence). This CDR3 has 13 residues. Here the CDR3 reads CSARVTENTEAFF. The CDR3 DNA follows: TGCAGTGCTAGGGTAACGGAGAACACTGAAGCTTTCTTT.

The chain has TRBV10-1 and TRBJ1-2; possibly TRBD1 for D (6 bases). V lost 3 bases, J lost 6 bases, and 11 bases lay in between. Germline V gives CDR1 WNHNN, CDR2 SYGVQD (reference sequence). The CDR3 length is 13 residues. The CDR3 DNA reads as TGCGCCAGCAGTGAATACGGGGGCGATGGCTACACCTTC. Translation gives CASSEYGGDGYTF.